These 7 T cell receptor beta chains were all obtained from the same sample, sequenced in a study of blood T cells in healthy people across ages. Together with a sample-barcoded 5' primer, a J-beta primer mix was included in a second PCR lasting about 6 to 12 cycles. One entry per CDR3 protein results from TCRdb running MiXCR on the 5' RACE reads. The repertoire holds about 970,000 distinct CDR3 sequences, with 51% as singletons. Sequenced: blood. The receptors here all came from a woman aged 55-69 years in good health.

V gene TRBV4-1 combines with J gene TRBJ2-7; 8 nucleotides agree with TRBD1. CDR1 is MGHRA and CDR2 is YSYEKL in the germline V gene. This CDR3 has 18 residues. Trimming at V came to 1 base and at J to 1 base, leaving 12 bases not matched to a gene. In nucleotides, the CDR3 is TGCGCCAGCAGCCAAGGGATATTCAGGGGGCCGCGTTCCTACGAGCAGTACTTC. Protein product: CASSQGIFRGPRSYEQYF.

The V call is TRBV20-1, the J call TRBJ1-2, with D perhaps matching TRBD1 (5 bases). V lost 5 bases, J lost 5 bases, and 15 bases lay in between. Germline CDR1 reads DFQATT; CDR2 reads SNEGSKA (reference sequence). The CDR3 is 13 amino acids. The CDR3 region has the DNA TGCAGTGCTCTTCGCCGACAGTTTTATGGCTACACCTTC. It yields the protein CSALRRQFYGYTF.

V gene TRBV4-3 combines with J gene TRBJ2-3, with D maybe TRBD1 (5 bases). CDR1 is LGHNA and CDR2 is YSLEER in the germline V gene. The V end was cut by 3 bases, the J end by 9 bases, with 16 bases between. The CDR3 extends over 14 amino acids. In DNA form, the CDR3 reads TGCGCCAGCAGCCAGGGGCTTTTACCCCAAACGCAGTATTTT. It translates to CASSQGLLPQTQYF.

The genes are TRBV9 and TRBJ2-6; no firm D call. Germline CDR1 reads SGDLS; CDR2 reads YYNGEE. There are 16 residues in the CDR3. V was pared by 4 bases and J by 1 base, with 12 bases between. In DNA form, the CDR3 reads TGTGCCAGCAGCCCCCAAGTCTGGTCTGGGGCCAACGTCCTGACTTTC. This gives the protein CASSPQVWSGANVLTF.

The chain recombines TRBV28 with TRBJ2-7; D gene uncertain. The CDR3 has 14 amino acids. The V end was cut by 6 bases, the J end by 2 bases, with 14 bases between. CDR1 and CDR2 (germline): MDHEN, SYDVKM. CDR3 coding DNA: TGTGCCAGCAGAAGAAAACAGTTAACCTACGAGCAGTACTTC. Its translation: CASRRKQLTYEQYF.

V is TRBV20-1 and J is TRBJ2-1; D uncertain. The V end lost 0 bases, the J end lost 4 bases, and 7 bases lay between the germline ends. CDR3 length equals 13 residues. Germline loops: CDR1 DFQATT, CDR2 SNEGSKA (reference sequence). As DNA, the CDR3 is TGCAGTGCTAGAGATTCCGGGTACAATGAGCAGTTCTTC. Encoded protein: CSARDSGYNEQFF.

The CDR3 loop reads CASSLARGNIQYF. The CDR3 bases are TGTGCCAGCAGCTTAGCAAGAGGAAACATTCAGTACTTC. The chain joins TRBV7-9 to TRBJ2-4; no definite D call. From germline, CDR1 is SEHNR and CDR2 FQNEAQ (reference sequence). Trimming stripped 0 bases from V and 6 bases from J, with 6 bases between. The CDR3 has 13 amino acids.